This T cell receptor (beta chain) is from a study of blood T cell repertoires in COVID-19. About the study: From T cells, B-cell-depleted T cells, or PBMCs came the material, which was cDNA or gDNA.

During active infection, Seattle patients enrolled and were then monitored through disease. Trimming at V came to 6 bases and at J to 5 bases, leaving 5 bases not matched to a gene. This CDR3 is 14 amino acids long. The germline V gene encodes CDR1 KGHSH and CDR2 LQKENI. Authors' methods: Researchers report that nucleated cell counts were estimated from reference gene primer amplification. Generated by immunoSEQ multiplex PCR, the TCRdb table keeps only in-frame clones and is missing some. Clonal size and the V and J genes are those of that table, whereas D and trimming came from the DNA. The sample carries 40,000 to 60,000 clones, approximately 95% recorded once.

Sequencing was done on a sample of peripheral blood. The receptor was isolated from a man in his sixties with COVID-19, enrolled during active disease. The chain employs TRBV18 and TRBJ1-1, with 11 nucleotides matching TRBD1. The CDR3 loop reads CASSSGTGGTEAFF. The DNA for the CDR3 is TGTGCCAGCTCGTCCGGGACAGGGGGGACTGAAGCTTTCTTT.